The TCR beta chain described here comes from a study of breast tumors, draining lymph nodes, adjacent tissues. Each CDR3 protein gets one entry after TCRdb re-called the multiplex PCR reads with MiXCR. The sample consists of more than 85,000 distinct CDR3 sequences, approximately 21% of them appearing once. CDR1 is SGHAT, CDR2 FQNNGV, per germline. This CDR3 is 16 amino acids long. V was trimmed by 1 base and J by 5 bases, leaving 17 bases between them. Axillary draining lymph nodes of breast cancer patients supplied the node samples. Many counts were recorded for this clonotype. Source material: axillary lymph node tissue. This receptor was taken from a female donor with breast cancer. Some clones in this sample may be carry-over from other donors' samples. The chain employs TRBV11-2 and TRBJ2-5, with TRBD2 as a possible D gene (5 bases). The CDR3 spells CASSLGGPLVRETQYF. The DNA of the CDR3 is TGTGCCAGCAGCTTAGGAGGGCCACTAGTTCGGGAGACCCAGTACTTC.